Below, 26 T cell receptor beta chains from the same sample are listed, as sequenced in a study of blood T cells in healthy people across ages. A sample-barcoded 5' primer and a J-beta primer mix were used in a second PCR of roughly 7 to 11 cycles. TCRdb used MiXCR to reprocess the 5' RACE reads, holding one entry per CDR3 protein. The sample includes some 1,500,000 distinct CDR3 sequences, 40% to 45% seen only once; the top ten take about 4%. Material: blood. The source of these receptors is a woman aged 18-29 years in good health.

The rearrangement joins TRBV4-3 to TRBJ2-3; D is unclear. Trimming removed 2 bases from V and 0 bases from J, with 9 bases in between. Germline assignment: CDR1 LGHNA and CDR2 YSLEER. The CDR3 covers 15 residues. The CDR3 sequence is CASSQNPSSTDTQYF. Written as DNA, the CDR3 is TGCGCCAGCAGCCAAAACCCCTCTAGCACAGATACGCAGTATTTT.

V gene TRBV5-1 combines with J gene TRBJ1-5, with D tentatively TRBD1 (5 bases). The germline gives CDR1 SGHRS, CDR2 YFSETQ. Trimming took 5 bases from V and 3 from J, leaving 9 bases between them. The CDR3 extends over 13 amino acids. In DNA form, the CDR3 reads TGCGCCAGCAGGGGGGGAGACAATCAGCCCCAGCATTTT. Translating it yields CASRGGDNQPQHF.

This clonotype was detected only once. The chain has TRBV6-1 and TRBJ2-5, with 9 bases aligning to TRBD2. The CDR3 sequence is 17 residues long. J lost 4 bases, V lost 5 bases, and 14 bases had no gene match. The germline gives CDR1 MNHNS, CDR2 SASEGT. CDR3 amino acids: CASSTGRTSVFVETQYF. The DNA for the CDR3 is TGTGCCAGCAGTACAGGGAGGACTAGCGTATTTGTAGAGACCCAGTACTTC.

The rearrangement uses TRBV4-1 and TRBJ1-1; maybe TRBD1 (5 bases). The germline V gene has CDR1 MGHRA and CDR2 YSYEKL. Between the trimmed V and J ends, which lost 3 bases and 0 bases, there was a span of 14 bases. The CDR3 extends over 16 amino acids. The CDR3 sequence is CASSHERGRMNTEAFF. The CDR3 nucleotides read TGCGCCAGCAGCCACGAAAGGGGAAGAATGAACACTGAAGCTTTCTTT.

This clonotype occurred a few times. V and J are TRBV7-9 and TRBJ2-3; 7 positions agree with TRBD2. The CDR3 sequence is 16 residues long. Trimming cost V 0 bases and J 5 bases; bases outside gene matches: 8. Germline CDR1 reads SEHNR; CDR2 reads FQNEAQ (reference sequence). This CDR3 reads CASSLAPSGAIDTQYF. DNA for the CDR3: TGTGCCAGCAGCTTAGCGCCCAGCGGGGCTATAGATACGCAGTATTTT.

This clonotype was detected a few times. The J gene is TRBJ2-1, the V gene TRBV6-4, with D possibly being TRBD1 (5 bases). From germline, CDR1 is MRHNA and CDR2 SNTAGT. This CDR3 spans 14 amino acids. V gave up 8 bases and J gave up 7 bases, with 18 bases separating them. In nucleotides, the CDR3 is TGTGCCAGCCAGGCAAGAGAGACAGCGAATGAGCAGTTCTTC. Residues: CASQARETANEQFF.

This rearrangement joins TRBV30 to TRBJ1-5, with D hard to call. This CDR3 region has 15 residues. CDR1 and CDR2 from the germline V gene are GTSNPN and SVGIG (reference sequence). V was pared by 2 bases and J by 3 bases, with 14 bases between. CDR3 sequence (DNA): TGTGCCTGGAGTAAAGAGGTTCTTGACAATCAGCCCCAGCATTTT. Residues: CAWSKEVLDNQPQHF.

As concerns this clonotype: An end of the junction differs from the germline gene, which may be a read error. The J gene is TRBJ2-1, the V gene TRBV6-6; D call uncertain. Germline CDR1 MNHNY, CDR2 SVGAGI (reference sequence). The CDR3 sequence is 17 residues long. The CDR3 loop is CTSSYHVGQSRYNEQFF. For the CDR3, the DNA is TGTACCAGCAGTTACCATGTCGGTCAGTCTAGATACAATGAGCAGTTCTTC.

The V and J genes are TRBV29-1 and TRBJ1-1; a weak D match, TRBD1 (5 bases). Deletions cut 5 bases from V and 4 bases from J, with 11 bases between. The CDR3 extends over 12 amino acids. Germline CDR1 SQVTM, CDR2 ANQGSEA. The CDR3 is CSVRDDSTEAFF. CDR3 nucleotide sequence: TGCAGCGTTAGGGATGACAGCACTGAAGCTTTCTTT.

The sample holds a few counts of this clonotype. The CDR3 reads CASSQDGGMERNEQFF. In nucleotides, the CDR3 is TGCGCCAGCAGCCAAGATGGGGGTATGGAGAGGAATGAGCAGTTCTTC. The chain carries TRBV4-1 and TRBJ2-1; D tentatively fits TRBD1 or TRBD2 (5 bases each). CDR3 size: 16 residues. V was clipped by 0 bases and J by 7 bases, with 16 bases between them. Per germline, CDR1 MGHRA and CDR2 YSYEKL.

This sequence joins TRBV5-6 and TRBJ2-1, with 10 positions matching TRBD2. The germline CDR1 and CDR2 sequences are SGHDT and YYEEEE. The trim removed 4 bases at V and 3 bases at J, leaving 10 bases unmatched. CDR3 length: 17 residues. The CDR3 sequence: CASSRKQLAGVYNEQFF. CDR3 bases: TGTGCCAGCAGCCGTAAGCAGCTAGCGGGAGTCTACAATGAGCAGTTCTTC.

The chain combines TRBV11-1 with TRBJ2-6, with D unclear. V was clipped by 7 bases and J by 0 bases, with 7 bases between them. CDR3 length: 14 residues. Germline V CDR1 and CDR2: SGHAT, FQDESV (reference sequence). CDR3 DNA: TGTGCCAGCACCTCTAGCTCTGGGGCCAACGTCCTGACTTTC. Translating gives CASTSSSGANVLTF.

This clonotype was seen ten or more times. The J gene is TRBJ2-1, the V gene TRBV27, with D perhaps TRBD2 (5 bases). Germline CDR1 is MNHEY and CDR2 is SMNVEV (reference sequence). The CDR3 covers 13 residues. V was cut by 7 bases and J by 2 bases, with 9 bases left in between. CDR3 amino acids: CASMAGAYNEQFF. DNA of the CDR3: TGTGCCAGCATGGCCGGGGCCTACAATGAGCAGTTCTTC.

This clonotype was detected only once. The DNA of the CDR3 is TGCAGTGCTCCCGGGGGGGGCAGCAATCAGCCCCAGCATTTT. The encoded protein is CSAPGGGSNQPQHF. The chain joins TRBV20-1 to TRBJ1-5; the D gene is possibly TRBD1 (6 bases). CDR3 length: 14 amino acids. CDR1 is DFQATT and CDR2 is SNEGSKA in the germline V gene (reference sequence). Deletions cut 5 bases from V and 1 base from J, with 12 bases between.

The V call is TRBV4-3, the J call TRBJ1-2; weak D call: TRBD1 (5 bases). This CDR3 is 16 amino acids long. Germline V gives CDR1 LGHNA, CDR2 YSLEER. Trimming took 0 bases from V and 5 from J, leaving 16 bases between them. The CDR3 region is CASSQDAGGVHYGYTF. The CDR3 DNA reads TGCGCCAGCAGCCAAGATGCCGGGGGGGTTCATTATGGCTACACCTTC.

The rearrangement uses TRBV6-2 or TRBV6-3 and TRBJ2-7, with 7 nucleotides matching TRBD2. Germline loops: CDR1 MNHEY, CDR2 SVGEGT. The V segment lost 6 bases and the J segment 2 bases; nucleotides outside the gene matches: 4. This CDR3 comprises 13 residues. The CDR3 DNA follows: TGTGCCAGCAGGGCTAGCGGACCCTACGAGCAGTACTTC. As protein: CASRASGPYEQYF.

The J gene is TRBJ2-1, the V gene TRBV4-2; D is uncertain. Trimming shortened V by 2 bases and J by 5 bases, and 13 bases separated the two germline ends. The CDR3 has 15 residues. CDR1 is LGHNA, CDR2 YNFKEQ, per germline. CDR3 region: CASSQSRYLDNEQFF. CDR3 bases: TGTGCCAGCAGCCAAAGCCGTTACCTAGACAATGAGCAGTTCTTC.

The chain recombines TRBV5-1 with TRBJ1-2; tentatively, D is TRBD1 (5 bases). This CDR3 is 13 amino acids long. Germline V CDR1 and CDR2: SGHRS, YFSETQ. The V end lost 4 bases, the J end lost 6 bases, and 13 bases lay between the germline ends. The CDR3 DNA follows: TGCGCCAGCAGCCCCTCCAGGGCCAATGGCTACACCTTC. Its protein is CASSPSRANGYTF.

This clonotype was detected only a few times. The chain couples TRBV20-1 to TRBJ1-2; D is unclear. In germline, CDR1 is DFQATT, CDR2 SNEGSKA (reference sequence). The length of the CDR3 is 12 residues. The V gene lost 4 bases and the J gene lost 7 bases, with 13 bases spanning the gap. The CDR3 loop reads CSAIRGSLGYTF. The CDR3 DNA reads TGCAGTGCTATCCGGGGAAGTCTTGGCTACACCTTC.

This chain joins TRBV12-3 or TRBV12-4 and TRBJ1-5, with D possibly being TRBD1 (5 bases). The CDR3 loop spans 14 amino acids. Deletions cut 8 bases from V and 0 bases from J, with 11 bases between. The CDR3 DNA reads TGTGCCAGCCGGTTTGGGGGTAGCAATCAGCCCCAGCATTTT. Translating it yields CASRFGGSNQPQHF.

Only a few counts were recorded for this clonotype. This CDR3 is CASSSPYKPGNEQFF. CDR3 nucleotide sequence: TGTGCCAGCAGCTCCCCCTATAAACCTGGGAATGAGCAGTTCTTC. The genes are TRBV12-3 or TRBV12-4 and TRBJ2-1; D ambiguous. The CDR3 is made up of 15 amino acids. Trimming cost V 6 bases and J 7 bases, with 19 bases left between them.

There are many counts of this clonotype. The DNA for the CDR3 is TGTGCCAGCAGTTACGGCGAACTCTCAGATACGCAGTATTTT. This codes for CASSYGELSDTQYF. This chain joins TRBV6-2 or TRBV6-3 and TRBJ2-3; no firm D call. The CDR3 extends over 14 amino acids. V was shortened by 2 bases and J by 4 bases, with 10 bases between the two germline ends. Germline V gives CDR1 MNHEY, CDR2 SVGEGT.

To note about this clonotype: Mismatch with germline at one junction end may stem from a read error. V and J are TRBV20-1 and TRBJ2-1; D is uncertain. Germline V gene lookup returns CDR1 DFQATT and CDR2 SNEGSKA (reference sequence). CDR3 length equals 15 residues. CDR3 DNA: TGCAGTGCCAGAGCGTTATCTTTCTCCTACAATGAGCAGTTCTTC. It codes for CSARALSFSYNEQFF.

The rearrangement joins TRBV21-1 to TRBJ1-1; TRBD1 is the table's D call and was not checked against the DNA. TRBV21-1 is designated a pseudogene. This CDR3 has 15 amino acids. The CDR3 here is CASSKAGTPNTEAFF. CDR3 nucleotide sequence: TGTGCCAGCAGCAAAGCCGGGACACCTAACACTGAAGCTTTCTTT.

DNA for the CDR3: TGCGCCAGCAGATCTGCAGGGGGGGCGAGCACAGATACGCAGTATTTT. Its translation is CASRSAGGASTDTQYF. The chain carries TRBV5-1 and TRBJ2-3; the D call may be TRBD1 or TRBD2 (7 bases each). The ends were cut back, 5 bases at V and 0 bases at J, with 16 bases in the middle. This CDR3 contains 16 residues. Germline CDR1 and CDR2: SGHRS and YFSETQ.

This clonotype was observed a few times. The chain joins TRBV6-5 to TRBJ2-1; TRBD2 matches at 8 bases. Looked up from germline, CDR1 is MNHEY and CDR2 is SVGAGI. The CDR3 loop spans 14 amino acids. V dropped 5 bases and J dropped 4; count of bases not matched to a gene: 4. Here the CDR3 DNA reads TGTGCCAGCAGTCCGACTAGCGCGTACAATGAGCAGTTCTTC. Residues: CASSPTSAYNEQFF.